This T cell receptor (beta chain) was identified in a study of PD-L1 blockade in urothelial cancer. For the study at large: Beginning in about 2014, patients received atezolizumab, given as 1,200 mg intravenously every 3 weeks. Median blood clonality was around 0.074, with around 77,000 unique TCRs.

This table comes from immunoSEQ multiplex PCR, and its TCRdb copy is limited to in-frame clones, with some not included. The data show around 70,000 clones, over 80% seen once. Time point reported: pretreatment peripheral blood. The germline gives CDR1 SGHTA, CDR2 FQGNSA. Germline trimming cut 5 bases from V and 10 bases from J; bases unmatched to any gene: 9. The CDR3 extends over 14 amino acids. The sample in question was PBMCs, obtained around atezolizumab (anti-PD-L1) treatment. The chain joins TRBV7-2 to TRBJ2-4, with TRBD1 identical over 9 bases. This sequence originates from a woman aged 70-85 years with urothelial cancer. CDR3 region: CASSPHDRGVIQYF. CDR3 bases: TGTGCCAGCAGCCCTCACGACAGGGGGGTAATTCAGTACTTC.